This entry lists 12 T cell receptor beta chains sequenced from one sample in a study of blood T cell repertoires in COVID-19. Profiled with immunoSEQ multiplex PCR; TCRdb holds only in-frame clones, not every one. The table includes about 73,000 clones, approximately 88% detected once. The source material was peripheral blood. The source is a man at least 80 years old with active or convalescent COVID-19.

V is TRBV4-1 and J is TRBJ1-1, with D unclear. This CDR3 region has 17 residues. CDR1 and CDR2 from the germline V gene are MGHRA and YSYEKL. Trimming stripped 5 bases from V and 0 bases from J, with 19 bases between. CDR3 amino acids: CASSIPRPRGMNTEAFF. CDR3 sequence (DNA): TGCGCCAGCAGCATCCCGAGGCCACGGGGTATGAACACTGAAGCTTTCTTT.

The CDR3 coding sequence is TGCGCCAGCAGCCAAGTCAGGGGCGCGAACACCGGGGAGCTGTTTTTT. It is translated as CASSQVRGANTGELFF. The chain has TRBV4-1 and TRBJ2-2; tentatively, D is TRBD1 (6 bases). From germline, CDR1 is MGHRA and CDR2 YSYEKL. The CDR3 has 16 residues. The ends were cut back, 1 base at V and 0 bases at J, with 9 bases in the middle.

The V gene is TRBV7-8, the J gene TRBJ2-7; perhaps TRBD1 as D (6 bases). Germline CDR1 SGHVS, CDR2 FQNEAQ. Trimming shortened V by 5 bases and J by 2 bases, and 10 bases separated the two germline ends. The CDR3 is 13 residues long. CDR3 coding DNA: TGTGCCAGCAGCGAAAGACAGGCCTACGAGCAGTACTTC. Encoded protein: CASSERQAYEQYF. Looking up the rest from reference TRBV7-8 and TRBJ2-7 gives the full variable domain: GAGVSQSPRYKVAKRGQDVALRCDPISGHVSLFWYQQALGQGPEFLTYFQNEAQLDKSGLPSDRFFAERPEGSVSTLKIQRTQQEDSAVYLCASSERQAYEQYFGPGTRLTVT.

V usage is TRBV2 and J usage is TRBJ2-3; TRBD2 matches 13 bases. CDR3 length equals 15 residues. V trimming: 6 bases; J trimming: 4 bases; junction bases outside the gene matches: 4. CDR1 SNHLY and CDR2 FYNNEI come from the germline V gene. CDR3 region: CASSPTSGGADTQYF. DNA for the CDR3: TGTGCCAGCAGCCCAACTAGCGGGGGGGCAGATACGCAGTATTTT.

The rearrangement joins TRBV21-1 to TRBJ1-4. TRBV21-1 is labeled a pseudogene. The CDR3 runs 15 residues. CDR3 residues: CASSLNLRYNEKLFF. CDR3 bases: TGTGCCAGCTCTCTGAACCTACGATATAATGAAAAACTGTTTTTT.

This chain connects TRBV7-2 to TRBJ2-1; 7 bases map to TRBD1. Germline V lookup: CDR1 SGHTA, CDR2 FQGNSA. The CDR3 spans 16 residues. V lost 5 bases and J lost 1; bases outside the gene matches: 8. The CDR3 sequence is CASSATGVGSYNEQFF. The CDR3 DNA reads as TGTGCCAGCAGCGCAACAGGGGTTGGTTCCTACAATGAGCAGTTCTTC.

This chain connects TRBV7-9 to TRBJ2-7; TRBD2 is a possible D gene (5 bases). The CDR3 extends over 15 amino acids. The germline CDR1 and CDR2 sequences are SEHNR and FQNEAQ (reference sequence). Trimming took off 2 bases at V and 5 bases at J, with 16 bases between the two ends. The DNA of the CDR3 is TGTGCCAGCAGCTTACATGGGAATAGCGTCCACGAGCAGTACTTC. Its translation: CASSLHGNSVHEQYF.

This chain joins TRBV7-2 and TRBJ2-1; TRBD1 might be the D (8 bases). CDR1 is SGHTA and CDR2 is FQGNSA in the germline V gene. Trimming took off 0 bases at V and 14 bases at J, with 11 bases between the two ends. The CDR3 has 12 residues. The CDR3 coding sequence is TGTGCCAGCAGCTTAGCAGCGGGACAGGAGTTCTTC. As protein: CASSLAAGQEFF.

This clone appeared a few times. V gene TRBV4-2 combines with J gene TRBJ2-3; 14 positions match TRBD2. The CDR3 runs to 19 residues. Trimming cost V 0 bases and J 3 bases; bases outside gene matches: 8. Germline V lookup: CDR1 LGHNA, CDR2 YNFKEQ. CDR3 coding DNA: TGTGCCAGCAGCCAAGATTGGGGACTAGCGGGAGTTGGGACAGATACGCAGTATTTT. Amino acids: CASSQDWGLAGVGTDTQYF.

This clone turned up a few times. This chain connects TRBV28 to TRBJ1-6; weak D call: TRBD1 (5 bases). The CDR3 spans 15 residues. Trimming took 6 bases from V and 6 from J, leaving 15 bases between them. Germline V gives CDR1 MDHEN, CDR2 SYDVKM. CDR3 sequence: CASSFQGSGNSPLHF. CDR3 nucleotides: TGTGCCAGCAGCTTCCAGGGATCGGGTAATTCACCCCTCCACTTT.

The chain combines TRBV4-3 with TRBJ2-3, with 7 bases matching TRBD1. V lost 3 bases to trimming and J lost 1 base; unmatched junction nucleotides: 7. Germline lookup yields CDR1 LGHNA and CDR2 YSLEER. The CDR3 extends over 16 amino acids. For the CDR3, the DNA is TGCGCCAGCAGCCAGGGGACAGTGGGCGGCACAGATACGCAGTATTTT. Protein: CASSQGTVGGTDTQYF.

V gene TRBV5-8 combines with J gene TRBJ2-2; the D gene is possibly TRBD1 (5 bases). In germline, CDR1 is SGHTS, CDR2 YDEGEE. This CDR3 region has 16 residues. Trimming left V 0 bases short and J 4 bases short, with 13 bases between. The CDR3 region is CASSLAIGASTGELFF. The DNA for the CDR3 is TGTGCCAGCAGCTTGGCCATAGGGGCCAGCACCGGGGAGCTGTTTTTT.